Shown below are 28 T cell receptor beta chains from a single sample sequenced in a study of cytomegalovirus exposure and HLA in healthy donors. The PCR employed 60 Vbeta primers together with 13 Jbeta primers. Method: immunoSEQ multiplex PCR; TCRdb's copy keeps in-frame clones and lacks some. Here the sample table reports approximately 110,000 clones. The specimen was PBMCs. The receptors were gathered from a man aged 50-59 years in good health and CMV-seronegative.

This chain uses TRBV7-9 with TRBJ1-5; D unresolved. Germline-derived CDR1 and CDR2 are SEHNR and FQNEAQ (reference sequence). CDR3 length equals 10 residues. Deletions cut 4 bases from V and 11 bases from J, with 6 bases between. The CDR3 here is CASSSLSQHF. CDR3 nucleotides: TGTGCCAGCAGCTCCCTCTCCCAGCATTTT.

The chain has TRBV7-2 and TRBJ2-5; 7 positions match TRBD1. Unmatched junction bases numbered 8, after V lost 5 bases and J lost 5 bases. Looked up from germline, CDR1 is SGHTA and CDR2 is FQGNSA. The CDR3 runs 14 residues. This chain's CDR3 is CASSKGQAKETQYF. CDR3 sequence (DNA): TGTGCCAGCAGCAAAGGACAGGCAAAGGAGACCCAGTACTTC.

The rearrangement uses TRBV6-5 and TRBJ1-2, with a weak D call TRBD1 (6 bases). The CDR3 consists of 16 residues. V lost 4 bases to trimming and J lost 1 base, with 16 bases between them. Germline assignment: CDR1 MNHEY and CDR2 SVGAGI. CDR3 loop: CASSSRQVSLNYGYTF. CDR3 DNA: TGTGCCAGCAGTTCCAGACAGGTCTCCCTTAACTATGGCTACACCTTC.

The chain recombines TRBV30 with TRBJ2-5; 7 bases map to TRBD2. The CDR3 covers 15 residues. The J segment lost 2 bases and the V segment lost 2 bases, leaving 8 bases of the junction unmatched. The V gene's germline CDR1 is GTSNPN and CDR2 SVGIG (reference sequence). CDR3 loop: CAWSRGEGRQETQYF. DNA for the CDR3: TGTGCCTGGAGTCGAGGGGAGGGGAGGCAAGAGACCCAGTACTTC.

This chain joins TRBV7-2 and TRBJ1-2, with TRBD1 as a possible D gene (6 bases). The CDR3 runs 15 residues. V lost 3 bases, J lost 5 bases, and 16 bases lay in between. Germline assignment: CDR1 SGHTA and CDR2 FQGNSA. The CDR3 nucleotides are TGTGCCAGCAGCTTGGATCGGACAGCCGGATATGGCTACACCTTC. It is translated as CASSLDRTAGYGYTF. The whole variable domain, filled in from reference TRBV7-2 and TRBJ1-2, reads GAGVSQSPSNKVTEKGKDVELRCDPISGHTALYWYRQSLGQGLEFLIYFQGNSAPDKSGLPSDRFSAERTGGSVSTLTIQRTQQEDSAVYLCASSLDRTAGYGYTFGSGTRLTVV.

The chain employs TRBV5-1 and TRBJ2-5; 7 positions agree with TRBD2. Trimming took 0 bases from V and 1 from J; bases not matched to a gene: 12. Germline CDR1 reads SGHRS; CDR2 reads YFSETQ. The CDR3 runs to 18 residues. The CDR3 bases are TGCGCCAGCAGCTTGGGGATAGCGGGTACCCGCGGCCAAGAGACCCAGTACTTC. Translation gives CASSLGIAGTRGQETQYF.

The chain employs TRBV13 and TRBJ2-7; D possibly corresponds to TRBD2 (5 bases). V was cut by 5 bases and J by 5 bases, with 10 bases left in between. The CDR3 spans 12 residues. CDR1 and CDR2 (germline): PRHDT, FYEKMQ (reference sequence). CDR3 bases: TGTGCCAGCAGCCTCCGAGCGGACGAGCAGTACTTC. It yields the protein CASSLRADEQYF.

For the CDR3, the DNA is TGTGCCAGCAGCACTAGTAGCCACCTCAGCACAGATACGCAGTATTTT. The encoded protein is CASSTSSHLSTDTQYF. The genes are TRBV7-2 and TRBJ2-3; possibly TRBD2 for D (5 bases). This CDR3 spans 16 amino acids. The V gene's germline CDR1 is SGHTA and CDR2 FQGNSA. The V and J ends lost 5 bases and 0 bases respectively, with 15 bases between them. Complete variable domain (other parts from reference TRBV7-2 and TRBJ2-3): GAGVSQSPSNKVTEKGKDVELRCDPISGHTALYWYRQSLGQGLEFLIYFQGNSAPDKSGLPSDRFSAERTGGSVSTLTIQRTQQEDSAVYLCASSTSSHLSTDTQYFGPGTRLTVL.

The rearrangement uses TRBV6-6 and TRBJ2-3, with TRBD2 identical over 15 bases. CDR1 is MNHNY, CDR2 SVGAGI, per germline (reference sequence). This CDR3 is built from 15 residues. With V trimmed by 6 bases and J by 6 bases, 4 bases remained unmatched. In nucleotides, the CDR3 is TGTGCCAGCAGCGGGACTAGCGGGGGGCCGGATACGCAGTATTTT. Protein product: CASSGTSGGPDTQYF.

J is TRBJ2-5 and V is TRBV5-5; tentatively, D is TRBD1 (6 bases). V was pared by 4 bases and J by 1 base, with 8 bases between. Germline V lookup: CDR1 SGHKS, CDR2 YYEKEE (reference sequence). This CDR3 is 13 amino acids long. CDR3 loop: CASSKDSQETQYF. CDR3 bases: TGTGCCAGCAGCAAGGACAGCCAAGAGACCCAGTACTTC.

The V gene is TRBV20-1, the J gene TRBJ1-2; the D is unclear. Trimming took 7 bases from V and 4 from J, leaving 10 bases between them. The CDR3 covers 11 residues. From germline, CDR1 is DFQATT and CDR2 SNEGSKA (reference sequence). CDR3 loop: CSGSVIYGYTF. The CDR3 DNA is TGCAGTGGTTCGGTGATCTATGGCTACACCTTC.

The V and J genes are TRBV2 and TRBJ2-1; D perhaps matches TRBD2 (5 bases). This CDR3 comprises 13 residues. The germline CDR1 and CDR2 sequences are SNHLY and FYNNEI. The germline V and J ends were trimmed by 4 bases and 3 bases, with 7 bases remaining between them. For the CDR3, the DNA is TGTGCCAGCAGTGCACTAGTCTACAATGAGCAGTTCTTC. Encoded protein: CASSALVYNEQFF.

V is TRBV25-1 and J is TRBJ1-2; D unresolved. CDR1 is MGHDK and CDR2 is SYGVNS in the germline V gene. CDR3 length: 14 amino acids. V was shortened by 0 bases and J by 2 bases, with 7 bases between the two germline ends. CDR3 in amino acids: CASSEYHGNYGYTF. CDR3 sequence (DNA): TGTGCCAGCAGTGAATATCACGGGAACTATGGCTACACCTTC.

V and J are TRBV5-6 and TRBJ1-2; D not certain. This CDR3 is built from 14 residues. The germline V gene encodes CDR1 SGHDT and CDR2 YYEEEE. Deletions cut 6 bases from V and 3 bases from J, with 15 bases between. The CDR3: CASTGQYADYGYTF. DNA of the CDR3: TGTGCCAGCACCGGCCAATACGCGGACTATGGCTACACCTTC.

The J gene is TRBJ2-2, the V gene TRBV11-2, with 7 bases fitting TRBD2. The CDR3 runs to 18 residues. Losses at the gene ends were 2 bases for V and 6 bases for J; bases not matched to a gene: 15. Germline assignment: CDR1 SGHAT and CDR2 FQNNGV. CDR3 loop: CASSLYGARREFAGELFF. CDR3 in DNA: TGTGCCAGCAGCTTATATGGGGCCAGGCGGGAGTTCGCCGGGGAGCTGTTTTTT.

CDR3 region: CASSPVEALNTEAFF. CDR3 sequence (DNA): TGTGCCAGCAGCCCCGTGGAGGCGTTGAACACTGAAGCTTTCTTT. This chain uses TRBV9 with TRBJ1-1, with D hard to call. Germline lookup yields CDR1 SGDLS and CDR2 YYNGEE. This CDR3 contains 15 residues. V was shortened by 4 bases and J by 0 bases, with 13 bases between the two germline ends.

The chain is built from TRBV7-2 and TRBJ2-1; TRBD1 aligns across 9 bases. V was clipped by 5 bases and J by 5 bases; unmatched bases: 10. The CDR3 spans 16 residues. Germline CDR1 SGHTA, CDR2 FQGNSA. CDR3 bases: TGTGCCAGCAGCCTACAGGGGGCTGTAATTAACAATGAGCAGTTCTTC. It is translated as CASSLQGAVINNEQFF.

The V and J genes are TRBV4-1 and TRBJ2-7, with D perhaps TRBD1 (6 bases). Trimming left V 0 bases short and J 1 base short, with 19 bases between. Looked up from germline, CDR1 is MGHRA and CDR2 is YSYEKL. CDR3 length: 18 residues. DNA for the CDR3: TGCGCCAGCAGCCAAGATAGGGGCCACAGGGATTGGTCCTACGAGCAGTACTTC. This translates into CASSQDRGHRDWSYEQYF.

This sequence joins TRBV4-3 and TRBJ2-1; 9 nucleotides agree with TRBD2. V lost 0 bases to trimming and J lost 12 bases; unmatched junction nucleotides: 12. CDR1 LGHNA and CDR2 YSLEER come from the germline V gene. The CDR3 length is 16 residues. CDR3: CASSQEASGILMGQFF. The CDR3 DNA follows: TGCGCCAGCAGCCAAGAAGCTAGCGGGATACTAATGGGGCAGTTCTTC.

The chain recombines TRBV5-6 with TRBJ2-7; TRBD1 matches at 8 bases. Germline V gene sequence: CDR1 SGHDT, CDR2 YYEEEE. V was clipped by 0 bases and J by 4 bases; unmatched bases: 6. This CDR3 comprises 15 residues. The CDR3 DNA reads TGTGCCAGCAGCTTGGACTGGACAGGGAGGTACGAGCAGTACTTC. It codes for CASSLDWTGRYEQYF.

The CDR3 DNA follows: TGCGCCAGCAGCGACCCCGACGGGAACTATGGCTACACCTTC. The encoded protein is CASSDPDGNYGYTF. The chain couples TRBV5-1 to TRBJ1-2; D gene ambiguous. Trimming pared 4 bases from V and 2 bases from J, leaving 12 bases between. CDR1 and CDR2 (germline): SGHRS, YFSETQ. The CDR3 spans 14 residues.

This rearrangement joins TRBV6-5 to TRBJ1-4, with a possible D match to TRBD1 (6 bases). The length of the CDR3 is 13 residues. From germline, CDR1 is MNHEY and CDR2 SVGAGI. Trimming removed 4 bases from V and 9 bases from J, with 12 bases in between. CDR3 amino acids: CASSWGQRKKLFF. The CDR3 coding sequence is TGTGCCAGCAGTTGGGGACAAAGGAAAAAACTGTTTTTT.

The chain couples TRBV7-2 to TRBJ2-5, with D maybe TRBD2 (5 bases). This CDR3 comprises 14 residues. V was clipped by 2 bases and J by 5 bases, with 12 bases between them. CDR1 is SGHTA and CDR2 is FQGNSA in the germline V gene. The CDR3 DNA is TGTGCCAGCAGCTTAAGACTCCCGGGGGAGACCCAGTACTTC. It encodes CASSLRLPGETQYF.

V is TRBV23-1 and J is TRBJ2-5; the D gene is possibly TRBD2 (5 bases). TRBV23-1 is assigned to the ORF class and has an uncertain function. The CDR3 has 20 residues. V was clipped by 4 bases and J by 0 bases, with 27 bases between them. CDR3 region: CASSRPPRPKGAPDQETQYF. Written as DNA, the CDR3 is TGCGCCAGCAGTCGGCCCCCACGGCCAAAGGGAGCCCCCGACCAAGAGACCCAGTACTTC.

The gene calls are TRBV5-5 and TRBJ2-7; 9 nucleotides match TRBD2. After removal of 3 bases from V and 4 bases from J, the junction contained 2 bases not matched to a gene. CDR1 and CDR2 (germline): SGHKS, YYEKEE (reference sequence). The CDR3 runs to 13 residues. CDR3 amino acids: CASSYSGSYEQYF. The CDR3 DNA follows: TGTGCCAGCAGCTATAGCGGGAGTTACGAGCAGTACTTC.

This rearrangement joins TRBV27 to TRBJ1-5, with a possible D match to TRBD1 (5 bases). This CDR3 has 15 amino acids. The V end was cut by 4 bases, the J end by 5 bases, with 15 bases between. CDR1 is MNHEY and CDR2 is SMNVEV in the germline V gene (reference sequence). CDR3 sequence: CASSSGQDWDQPQHF. CDR3 DNA sequence: TGTGCCAGCAGTTCAGGACAAGATTGGGATCAGCCCCAGCATTTT.

The V gene is TRBV28, the J gene TRBJ2-1; 7 nucleotides align to TRBD2. The CDR3 has 16 amino acids. V was clipped by 5 bases and J by 14 bases; unmatched bases: 21. Germline lookup yields CDR1 MDHEN and CDR2 SYDVKM. The CDR3 nucleotides read TGTGCCAGCAGTCCCCTGGAGGGAGGGAGAGGAATGAGCAAGTTCTTC. Translation gives CASSPLEGGRGMSKFF. The variable domain in full, completed from reference TRBV28 and TRBJ2-1, reads DVKVTQSSRYLVKRTGEKVFLECVQDMDHENMFWYRQDPGLGLRLIYFSYDVKMKEKGDIPEGYSVSREKKERFSLILESASTNQTSMYLCASSPLEGGRGMSKFFGPGTRLTVL.

This chain joins TRBV6-1 and TRBJ1-1; D gene ambiguous. Trimming took off 6 bases at V and 2 bases at J, with 7 bases between the two ends. The CDR3 has 12 residues. Germline V gene lookup returns CDR1 MNHNS and CDR2 SASEGT. The CDR3 sequence is CASRQVNTEAFF. The DNA for the CDR3 is TGTGCCAGCAGGCAGGTCAACACTGAAGCTTTCTTT.